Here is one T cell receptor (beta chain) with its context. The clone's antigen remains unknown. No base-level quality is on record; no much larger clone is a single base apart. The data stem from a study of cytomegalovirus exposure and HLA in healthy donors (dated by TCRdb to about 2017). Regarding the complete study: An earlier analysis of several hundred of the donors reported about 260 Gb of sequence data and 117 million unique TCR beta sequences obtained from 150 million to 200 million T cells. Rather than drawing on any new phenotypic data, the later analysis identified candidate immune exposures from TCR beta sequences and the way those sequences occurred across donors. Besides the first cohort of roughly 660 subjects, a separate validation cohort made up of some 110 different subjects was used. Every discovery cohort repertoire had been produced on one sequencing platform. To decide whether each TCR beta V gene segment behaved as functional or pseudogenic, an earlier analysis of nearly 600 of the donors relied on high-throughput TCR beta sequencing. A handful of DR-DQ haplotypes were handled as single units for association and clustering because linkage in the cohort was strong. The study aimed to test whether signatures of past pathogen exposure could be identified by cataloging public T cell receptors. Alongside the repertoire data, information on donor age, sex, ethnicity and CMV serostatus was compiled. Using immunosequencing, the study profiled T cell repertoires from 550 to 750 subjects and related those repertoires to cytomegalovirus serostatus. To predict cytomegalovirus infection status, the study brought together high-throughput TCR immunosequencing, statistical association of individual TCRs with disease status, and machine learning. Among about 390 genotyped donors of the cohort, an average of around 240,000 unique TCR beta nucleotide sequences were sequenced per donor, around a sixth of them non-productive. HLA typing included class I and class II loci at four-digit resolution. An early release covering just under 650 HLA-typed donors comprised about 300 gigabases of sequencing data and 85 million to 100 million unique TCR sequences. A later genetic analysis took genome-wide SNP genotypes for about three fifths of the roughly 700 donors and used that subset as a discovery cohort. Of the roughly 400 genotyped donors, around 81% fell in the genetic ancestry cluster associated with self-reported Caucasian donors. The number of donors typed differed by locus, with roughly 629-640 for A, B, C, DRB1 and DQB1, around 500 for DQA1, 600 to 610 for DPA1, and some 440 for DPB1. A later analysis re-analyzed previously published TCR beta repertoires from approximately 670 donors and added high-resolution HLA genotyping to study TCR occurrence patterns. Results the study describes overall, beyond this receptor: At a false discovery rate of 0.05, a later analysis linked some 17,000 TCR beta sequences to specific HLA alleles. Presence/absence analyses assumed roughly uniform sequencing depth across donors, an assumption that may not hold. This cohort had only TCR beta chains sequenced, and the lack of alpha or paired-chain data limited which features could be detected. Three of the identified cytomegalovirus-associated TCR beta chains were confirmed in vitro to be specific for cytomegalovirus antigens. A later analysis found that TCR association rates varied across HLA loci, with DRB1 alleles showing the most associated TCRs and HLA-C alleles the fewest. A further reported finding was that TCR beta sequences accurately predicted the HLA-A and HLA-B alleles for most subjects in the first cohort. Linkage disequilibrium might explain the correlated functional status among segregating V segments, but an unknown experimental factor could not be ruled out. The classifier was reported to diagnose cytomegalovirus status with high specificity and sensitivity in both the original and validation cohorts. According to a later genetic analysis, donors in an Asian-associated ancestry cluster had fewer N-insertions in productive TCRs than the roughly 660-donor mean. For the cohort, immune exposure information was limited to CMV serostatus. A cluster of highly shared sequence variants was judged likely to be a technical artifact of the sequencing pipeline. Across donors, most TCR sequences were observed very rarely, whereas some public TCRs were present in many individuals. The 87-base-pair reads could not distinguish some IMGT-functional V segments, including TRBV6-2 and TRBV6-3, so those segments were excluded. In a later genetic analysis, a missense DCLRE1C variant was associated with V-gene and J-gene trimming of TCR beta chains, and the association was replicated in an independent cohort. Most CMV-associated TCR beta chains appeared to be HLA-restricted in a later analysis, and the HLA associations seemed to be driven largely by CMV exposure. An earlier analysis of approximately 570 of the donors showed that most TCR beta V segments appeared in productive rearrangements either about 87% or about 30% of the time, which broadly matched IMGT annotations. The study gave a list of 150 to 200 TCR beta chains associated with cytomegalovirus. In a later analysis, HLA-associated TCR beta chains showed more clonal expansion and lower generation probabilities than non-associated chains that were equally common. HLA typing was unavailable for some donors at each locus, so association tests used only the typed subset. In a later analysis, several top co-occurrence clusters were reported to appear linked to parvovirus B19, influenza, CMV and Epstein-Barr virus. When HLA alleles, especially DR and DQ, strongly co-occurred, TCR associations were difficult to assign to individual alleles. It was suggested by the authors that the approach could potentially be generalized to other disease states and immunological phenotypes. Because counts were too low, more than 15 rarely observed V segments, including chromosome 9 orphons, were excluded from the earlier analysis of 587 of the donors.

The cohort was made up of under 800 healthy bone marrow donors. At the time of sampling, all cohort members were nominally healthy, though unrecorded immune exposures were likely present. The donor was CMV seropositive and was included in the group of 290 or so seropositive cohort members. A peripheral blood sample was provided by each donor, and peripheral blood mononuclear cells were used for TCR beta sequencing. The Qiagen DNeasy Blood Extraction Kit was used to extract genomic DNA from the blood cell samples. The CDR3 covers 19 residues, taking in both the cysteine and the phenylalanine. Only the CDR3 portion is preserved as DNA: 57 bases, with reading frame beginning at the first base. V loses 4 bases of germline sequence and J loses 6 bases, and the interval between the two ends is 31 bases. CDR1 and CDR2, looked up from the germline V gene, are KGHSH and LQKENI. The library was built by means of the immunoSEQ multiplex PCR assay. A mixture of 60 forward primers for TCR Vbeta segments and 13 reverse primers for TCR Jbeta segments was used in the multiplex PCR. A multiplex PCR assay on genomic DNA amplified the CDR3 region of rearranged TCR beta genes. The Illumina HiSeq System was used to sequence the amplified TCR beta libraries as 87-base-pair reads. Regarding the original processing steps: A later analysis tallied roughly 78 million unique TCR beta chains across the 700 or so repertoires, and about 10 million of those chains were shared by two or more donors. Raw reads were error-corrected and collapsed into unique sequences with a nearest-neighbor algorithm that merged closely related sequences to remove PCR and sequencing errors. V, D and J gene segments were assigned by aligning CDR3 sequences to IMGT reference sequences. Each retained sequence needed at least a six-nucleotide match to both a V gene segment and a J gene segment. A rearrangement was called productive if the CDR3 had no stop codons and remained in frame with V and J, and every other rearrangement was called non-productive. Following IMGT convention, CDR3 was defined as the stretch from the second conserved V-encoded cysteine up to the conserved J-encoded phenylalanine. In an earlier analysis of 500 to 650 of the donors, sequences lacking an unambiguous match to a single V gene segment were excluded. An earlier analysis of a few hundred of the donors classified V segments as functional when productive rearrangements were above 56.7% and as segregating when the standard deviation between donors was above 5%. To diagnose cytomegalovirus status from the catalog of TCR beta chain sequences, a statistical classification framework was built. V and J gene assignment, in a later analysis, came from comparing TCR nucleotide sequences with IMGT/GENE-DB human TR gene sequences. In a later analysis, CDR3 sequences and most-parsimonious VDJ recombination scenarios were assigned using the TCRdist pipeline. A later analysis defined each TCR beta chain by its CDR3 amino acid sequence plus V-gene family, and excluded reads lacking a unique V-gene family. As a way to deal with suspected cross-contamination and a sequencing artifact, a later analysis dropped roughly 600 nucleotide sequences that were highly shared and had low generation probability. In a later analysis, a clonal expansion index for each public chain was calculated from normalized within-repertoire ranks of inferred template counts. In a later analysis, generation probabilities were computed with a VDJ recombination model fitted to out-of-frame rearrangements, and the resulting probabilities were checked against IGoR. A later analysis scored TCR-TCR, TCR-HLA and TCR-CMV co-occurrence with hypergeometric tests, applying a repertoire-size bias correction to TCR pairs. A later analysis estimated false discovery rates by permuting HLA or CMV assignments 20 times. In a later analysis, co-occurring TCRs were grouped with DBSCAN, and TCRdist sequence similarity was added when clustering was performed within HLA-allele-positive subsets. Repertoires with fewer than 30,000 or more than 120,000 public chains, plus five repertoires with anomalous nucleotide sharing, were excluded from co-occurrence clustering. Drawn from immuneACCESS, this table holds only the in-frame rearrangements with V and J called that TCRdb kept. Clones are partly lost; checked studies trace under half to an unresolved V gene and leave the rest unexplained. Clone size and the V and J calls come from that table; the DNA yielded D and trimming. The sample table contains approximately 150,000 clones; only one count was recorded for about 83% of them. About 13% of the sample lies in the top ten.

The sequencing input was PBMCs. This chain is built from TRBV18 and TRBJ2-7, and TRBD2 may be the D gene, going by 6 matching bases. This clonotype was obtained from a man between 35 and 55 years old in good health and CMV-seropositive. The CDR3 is CASSRAPLSGTDDLVEQYF. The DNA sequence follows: TGTGCCAGCTCACGCGCCCCGCTATCCGGGACTGACGATTTGGTCGAGCAGTACTTC.